These 12 T cell receptor beta chains were sequenced from one sample in a study of radiation and T cells in renal cell carcinoma. The time point was: blood 2 weeks post-SBRT. The treatment was: 15 Gy SBRT to primary tumor, nephrectomy 4 weeks later. Produced via immunoSEQ multiplex PCR; TCRdb's table is partial and in-frame only. The table includes about 130,000 clones, roughly 77% detected once. The input for sequencing was blood, taken from a patient whose treatment included radiotherapy and nephrectomy. The receptors here all came from a woman aged 55-70 years with renal cell carcinoma.

This chain uses TRBV28 with TRBJ2-7, with 11 positions matching TRBD1. The CDR3 covers 16 residues. The trim removed 5 bases at V and 7 bases at J, leaving 13 bases unmatched. In germline, CDR1 is MDHEN, CDR2 SYDVKM. CDR3 sequence: CASSTPGTGGSREQYF. CDR3 bases: TGTGCCAGCAGTACCCCCGGGACAGGGGGATCTAGGGAGCAGTACTTC.

In its sample, this clone was seen once. This rearrangement joins TRBV2 to TRBJ2-1; 12 nucleotides line up with TRBD2. The germline CDR1 and CDR2 sequences are SNHLY and FYNNEI. The trim removed 4 bases at V and 7 bases at J, leaving 5 bases unmatched. The CDR3 length is 15 residues. The CDR3 nucleotides read TGTGCCAGCAGTGTCCTAGCGGGAGGGCCGAATGAGCAGTTCTTC. This translates into CASSVLAGGPNEQFF.

This chain links TRBV6-5 with TRBJ1-4; D might be TRBD1 (5 bases). This CDR3 is 16 amino acids long. Trimming stripped 4 bases from V and 5 bases from J, with 17 bases between. In germline, CDR1 is MNHEY, CDR2 SVGAGI. CDR3 sequence (DNA): TGTGCCAGCAGTTTTTTTGCGGCAGGGAGCAATGAAAAACTGTTTTTT. As protein: CASSFFAAGSNEKLFF.

The chain couples TRBV7-9 to TRBJ1-5; 7 bases are a match to TRBD1. The germline gives CDR1 SEHNR, CDR2 FQNEAQ (reference sequence). The CDR3 length is 14 residues. Unmatched junction bases numbered 6, after V lost 5 bases and J lost 5 bases. The CDR3 coding sequence is TGTGCCAGCAGCAGCGGGACAGCCCATCAGCCCCAGCATTTT. Protein sequence: CASSSGTAHQPQHF.

The chain couples TRBV27 to TRBJ1-1; D ambiguous. CDR3 length: 13 residues. Germline CDR1 reads MNHEY; CDR2 reads SMNVEV (reference sequence). V lost 6 bases to trimming and J lost 5 bases, with 13 bases between them. The CDR3 spells CASRTYGRTEAFF. CDR3 in DNA: TGTGCCAGCAGGACCTATGGCAGGACTGAAGCTTTCTTT.

This clone was seen just once. CDR3 nucleotide sequence: TGCGCCAGCAGCTTGCGGGACAGGCTCTACAATGAGCAGTTCTTC. It translates to CASSLRDRLYNEQFF. The rearrangement links TRBV5-1 to TRBJ2-1; 8 nucleotides line up with TRBD1. CDR3 length equals 15 residues. Losses at the gene ends were 1 base for V and 3 bases for J; bases not matched to a gene: 3. The V gene's germline CDR1 is SGHRS and CDR2 YFSETQ.

J is TRBJ2-7 and V is TRBV18; 7 nucleotides agree with TRBD2. Germline V gene lookup returns CDR1 KGHSH and CDR2 LQKENI. The CDR3 loop spans 12 amino acids. The junction had 6 bases not matched to a gene; V was cut back by 6 bases and J by 7 bases. CDR3 nucleotide sequence: TGTGCCAGCTCGCGCTTGGGGGGGGAGCAGTACTTC. Its translation: CASSRLGGEQYF.

This clone showed up just once. CDR3 nucleotides: TGTGCCAGCAGTTACGGGCGGGATGGCATTCAGTACTTC. Translated, it gives CASSYGRDGIQYF. The chain combines TRBV6-6 with TRBJ2-4; the D gene is possibly TRBD2 (6 bases). The V gene's germline CDR1 is MNHNY and CDR2 SVGAGI (reference sequence). The CDR3 is 13 amino acids. With 2 bases removed from V and 9 bases from J, the gap between germline ends came to 11 bases.

The chain couples TRBV2 to TRBJ1-1, with D uncertain. The germline gives CDR1 SNHLY, CDR2 FYNNEI. This CDR3 comprises 15 residues. Trimming cost V 7 bases and J 1 base, with 16 bases left between them. CDR3 sequence reads: CASKIPAGKNTEAFF. DNA of the CDR3: TGTGCCAGCAAGATTCCCGCCGGGAAGAACACTGAAGCTTTCTTT.

The rearrangement links TRBV6-1 to TRBJ1-3; D ambiguous. Germline V CDR1 and CDR2: MNHNS, SASEGT. Trimming removed 4 bases at V and 0 bases at J, with 10 bases between. The CDR3 loop spans 15 amino acids. This CDR3 reads CASSAYTSSGNTIYF. The CDR3 DNA reads as TGTGCCAGCAGTGCCTATACGAGCTCTGGAAACACCATATATTTT.

The chain recombines TRBV4-3 with TRBJ1-1; TRBD1 might be the D (5 bases). Deletions cut 4 bases from V and 8 bases from J, with 20 bases between. CDR1 LGHNA and CDR2 YSLEER come from the germline V gene. This CDR3 spans 15 amino acids. The CDR3 loop reads CASSPHLSLGVEAFF. In DNA form, the CDR3 reads TGCGCCAGCAGCCCACATTTAAGTTTAGGGGTCGAAGCTTTCTTT.

The V gene is TRBV4-3, the J gene TRBJ1-3; D unresolved. Germline CDR1 LGHNA, CDR2 YSLEER. CDR3 length: 15 amino acids. With 0 bases removed from V and 0 bases from J, the gap between germline ends came to 6 bases. The CDR3 here is CASSQEANSGNTIYF. CDR3 nucleotide sequence: TGCGCCAGCAGCCAAGAAGCCAACTCTGGAAACACCATATATTTT.